This T cell receptor beta chain is drawn from a study of T-cell memory formation after mild COVID-19. Germline assignment: CDR1 SGHAT and CDR2 FQNNGV. This CDR3 region has 13 residues. The V and J ends lost 0 bases and 7 bases respectively, with 7 bases between them. Study findings and constraints: Shrinking CD4+ clones resided mostly in CM and EM, and CD8+ ones in EMRA. Prior to infection, memory already included some responding clones, suggesting cross-reactive memory joined.

Details on this clonotype: Its target is unknown.

5'RACE primed at constant segments yielded TCR alpha and TCR beta cDNA libraries bearing sample barcodes and UMIs. From the 5' RACE reads, TCRdb called clonotypes with MiXCR, one entry per CDR3 protein. The sample has roughly 200,000 distinct CDR3 sequences; 7.5% to 10% are singletons. V gene TRBV11-2 combines with J gene TRBJ2-1; D gene ambiguous. The receptor comes from a man aged 18 to 29 who had mild COVID-19 (a few samples of this study predate the infection). Cell type and time point are not known. The sequencing sample was made of PBMCs or a T cell subset sorted from them (not recorded which). The CDR3 protein is CASSLDARNEQFF. In DNA form, the CDR3 reads TGTGCCAGCAGCTTAGATGCCAGAAATGAGCAGTTCTTC.